This T cell receptor beta chain was identified during a study of T cell repertoires in cytomegalovirus infection. Study in general: Carrying CMV and the relevant HLA type showed in public TCR beta signatures. Study-wide points: CMV carriers having the relevant HLA were flagged by cumulative public TCR beta family frequency. The response measured ex vivo was dominated by TCR beta clonotypes (HLA-C-restricted and CMV-specific).

The CDR3 is 13 amino acids. Germline V gene lookup returns CDR1 SSHAT and CDR2 FNYEAQ (reference sequence). As regards this clonotype: Its antigen is currently unknown. The germline gene is not matched at one end of the junction; a read error may be the cause.

TCRdb re-called the reads through MiXCR, storing one row per CDR3 protein. Seen here are some 920,000 distinct CDR3 sequences, around 30% observed once, and the top ten hold 11% to 15%. This chain joins TRBV7-7 and TRBJ2-5; D ambiguous. Sequencing used cultured CD8+ T cells from PBMCs, obtained from culture after CMV antigen stimulation. The clonotype comes from a human donor in good health (CMV status not recorded). Some clones in this sample may be carry-over from other donors' samples. The CDR3 region has the DNA TGTGCTAGCAGCTTACGGGCCGGGGAGACCCAGTACTTC. Encoded protein: CASSLRAGETQYF.